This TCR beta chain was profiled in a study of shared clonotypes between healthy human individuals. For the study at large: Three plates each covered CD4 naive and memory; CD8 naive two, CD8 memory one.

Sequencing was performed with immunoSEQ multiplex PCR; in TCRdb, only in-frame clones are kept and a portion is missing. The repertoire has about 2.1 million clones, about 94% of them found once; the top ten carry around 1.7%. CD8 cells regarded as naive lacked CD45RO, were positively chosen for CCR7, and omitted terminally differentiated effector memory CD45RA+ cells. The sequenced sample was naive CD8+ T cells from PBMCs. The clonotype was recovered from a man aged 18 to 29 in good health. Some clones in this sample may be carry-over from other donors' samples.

The CDR3 reads CASSLGTVLTEAFF. CDR3 sequence (DNA): TGTGCCAGCAGCCTCGGGACGGTGTTAACTGAAGCTTTCTTT. The chain recombines TRBV11-2 with TRBJ1-1, with D maybe TRBD1 (5 bases). CDR1 is SGHAT and CDR2 is FQNNGV in the germline V gene. V was cut by 5 bases and J by 5 bases, with 15 bases left in between. The CDR3 spans 14 residues.